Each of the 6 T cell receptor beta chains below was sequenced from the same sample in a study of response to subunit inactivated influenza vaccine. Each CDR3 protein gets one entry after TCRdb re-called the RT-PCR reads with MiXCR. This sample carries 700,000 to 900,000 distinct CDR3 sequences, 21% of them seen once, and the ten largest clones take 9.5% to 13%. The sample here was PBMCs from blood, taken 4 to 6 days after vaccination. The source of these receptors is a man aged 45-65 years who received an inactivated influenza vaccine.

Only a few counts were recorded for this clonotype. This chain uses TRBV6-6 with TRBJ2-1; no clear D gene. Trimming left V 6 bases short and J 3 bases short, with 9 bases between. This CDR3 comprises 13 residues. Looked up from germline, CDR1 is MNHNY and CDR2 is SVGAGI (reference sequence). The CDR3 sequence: CASSFTDYNEQFF. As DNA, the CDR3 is TGTGCCAGCAGCTTTACAGACTACAATGAGCAGTTCTTC.

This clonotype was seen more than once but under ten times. The DNA of the CDR3 is TGTGCCAGTAGCCCTCTCGGCGGGGAGCTGTTTTTT. Amino acid sequence: CASSPLGGELFF. This sequence joins TRBV19 and TRBJ2-2, with D unresolved. With 6 bases removed from V and 7 bases from J, the gap between germline ends came to 9 bases. CDR3 size: 12 residues. CDR1 and CDR2 (germline): LNHDA, SQIVND (reference sequence).

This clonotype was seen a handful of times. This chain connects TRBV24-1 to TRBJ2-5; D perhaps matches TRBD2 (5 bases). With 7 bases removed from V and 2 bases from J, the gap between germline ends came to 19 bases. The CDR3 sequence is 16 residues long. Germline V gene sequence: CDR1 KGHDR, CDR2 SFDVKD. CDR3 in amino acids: CATSDTPGGSQETQYF. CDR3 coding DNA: TGTGCCACCAGCGACACACCCGGAGGATCGCAAGAGACCCAGTACTTC.

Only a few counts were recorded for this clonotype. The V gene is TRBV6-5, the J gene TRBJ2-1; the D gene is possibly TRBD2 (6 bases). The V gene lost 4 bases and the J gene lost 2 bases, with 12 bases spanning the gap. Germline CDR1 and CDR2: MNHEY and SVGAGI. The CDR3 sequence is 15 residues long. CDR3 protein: CASSLRGNAYNEQFF. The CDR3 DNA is TGTGCCAGCAGTTTGCGGGGTAACGCCTACAATGAGCAGTTCTTC.

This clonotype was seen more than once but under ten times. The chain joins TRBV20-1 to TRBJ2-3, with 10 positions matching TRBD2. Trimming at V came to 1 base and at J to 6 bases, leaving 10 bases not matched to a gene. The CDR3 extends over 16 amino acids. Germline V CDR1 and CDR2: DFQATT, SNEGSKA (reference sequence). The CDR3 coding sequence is TGCAGTGCTAGAGCGGGTTCTAGCGGGAGAAGGGATACGCAGTATTTT. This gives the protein CSARAGSSGRRDTQYF.

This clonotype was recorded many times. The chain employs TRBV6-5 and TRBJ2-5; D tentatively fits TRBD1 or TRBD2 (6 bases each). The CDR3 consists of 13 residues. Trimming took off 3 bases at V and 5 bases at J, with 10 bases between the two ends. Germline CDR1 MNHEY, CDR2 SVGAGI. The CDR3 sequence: CASSYQGRETQYF. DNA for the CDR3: TGTGCCAGCAGTTATCAGGGGAGGGAGACCCAGTACTTC.